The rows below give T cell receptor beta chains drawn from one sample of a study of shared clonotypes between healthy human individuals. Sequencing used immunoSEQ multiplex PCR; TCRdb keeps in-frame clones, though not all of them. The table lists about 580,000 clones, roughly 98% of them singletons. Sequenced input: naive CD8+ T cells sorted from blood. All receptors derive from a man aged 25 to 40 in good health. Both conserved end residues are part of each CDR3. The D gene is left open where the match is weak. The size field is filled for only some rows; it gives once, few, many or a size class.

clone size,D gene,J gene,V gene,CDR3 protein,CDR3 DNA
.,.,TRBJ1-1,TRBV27,CASGGGALNTEAFF,TGTGCCAGCGGTGGGGGGGCATTGAACACTGAAGCTTTCTTT
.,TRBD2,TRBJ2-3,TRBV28,CASSLRWGGVGTDTQYF,TGTGCCAGCAGTTTGAGGTGGGGGGGAGTGGGCACAGATACGCAGTATTTT
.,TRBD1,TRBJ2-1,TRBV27,CATGQGLYNEQFF,TGTGCCACCGGACAGGGTCTGTACAATGAGCAGTTCTTC
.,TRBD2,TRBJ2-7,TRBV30,CACTGLASYEQYF,TGTGCCTGTACGGGACTAGCGAGCTACGAGCAGTACTTC
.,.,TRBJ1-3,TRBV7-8,CASSLARRELFATGNTIYF,TGTGCCAGCAGCTTAGCGAGACGGGAGCTTTTTGCAACTGGAAACACCATATATTTT
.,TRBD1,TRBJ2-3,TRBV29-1,CSGQGTDTQYF,TGCAGTGGACAGGGGACAGATACGCAGTATTTT
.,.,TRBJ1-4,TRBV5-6,CASSLDTAGPNEKLFF,TGTGCCAGCAGCTTGGACACGGCAGGGCCTAATGAAAAACTGTTTTTT
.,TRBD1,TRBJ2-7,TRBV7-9,CASSRGQAEQYF,TGTGCCAGCAGCCGTGGACAGGCGGAGCAGTACTTC
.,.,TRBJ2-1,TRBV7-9,CASSLIPVDEQFF,TGTGCCAGCAGCTTAATACCTGTCGATGAGCAGTTCTTC
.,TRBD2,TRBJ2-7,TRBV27,CASSLSTSGYEQYF,TGTGCCAGCAGTTTAAGCACTAGCGGGTACGAGCAGTACTTC
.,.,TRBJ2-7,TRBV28,CASSSLVVSYEQYF,TGTGCCAGCAGTTCCCTAGTGGTCTCCTACGAGCAGTACTTC
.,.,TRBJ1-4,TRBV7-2,CASSLGPDGKLFF,TGTGCCAGCAGCTTAGGGCCCGACGGAAAACTGTTTTTT
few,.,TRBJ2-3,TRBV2,CASWADTQYF,TGTGCCAGCTGGGCGGATACGCAGTATTTT
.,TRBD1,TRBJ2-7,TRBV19,CASSSSDGTALYEQYF,TGTGCCAGTAGCTCCTCGGACGGGACAGCGCTCTACGAGCAGTACTTC
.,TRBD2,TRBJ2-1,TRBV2,CASSGLAGVYNEQFF,TGTGCCAGCAGTGGACTAGCGGGAGTATACAATGAGCAGTTCTTC
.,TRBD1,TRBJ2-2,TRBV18,CASSPRQGGELFF,TGTGCCAGCTCACCACGACAGGGCGGGGAGCTGTTTTTT
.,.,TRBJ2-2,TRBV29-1,CSVEKANTGELFF,TGCAGCGTTGAGAAAGCGAACACCGGGGAGCTGTTTTTT
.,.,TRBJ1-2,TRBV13,CASSLGWLEKQTYGYTF,TGTGCCAGCAGCTTAGGATGGTTGGAGAAGCAAACCTATGGCTACACCTTC
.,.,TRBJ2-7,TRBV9,CASSSTGTLDYEQYF,TGTGCCAGCAGCTCGACCGGGACCTTAGACTACGAGCAGTACTTC
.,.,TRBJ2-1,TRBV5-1,CASSLAASSYNEQFF,TGCGCCAGCAGCTTGGCCGCGAGCTCCTACAATGAGCAGTTCTTC
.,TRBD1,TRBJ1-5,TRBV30,CAWSGDRGKGQPQHF,TGTGCCTGGAGCGGGGACAGGGGGAAGGGTCAGCCCCAGCATTTT
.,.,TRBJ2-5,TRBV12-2,CASRPPGEQETQYF,TGTGCAAGTCGCCCCCCCGGGGAACAAGAGACCCAGTACTTC
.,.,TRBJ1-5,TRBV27,CASDRGRPGYSNQPQHF,TGTGCCAGCGATAGAGGACGGCCGGGTTATAGCAATCAGCCCCAGCATTTT
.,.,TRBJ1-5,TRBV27,CASKQGGTNQPQHF,TGTGCCAGCAAACAAGGGGGGACCAATCAGCCCCAGCATTTT
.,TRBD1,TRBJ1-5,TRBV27,CASSPYQGAGISNQPQHF,TGTGCCAGCAGTCCATACCAGGGGGCAGGGATAAGCAATCAGCCCCAGCATTTT
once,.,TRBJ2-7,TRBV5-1,CASSPSPGYYEQYF,TGCGCCAGCAGCCCAAGCCCGGGTTACTACGAGCAGTACTTC
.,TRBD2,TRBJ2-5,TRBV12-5,CASALAGVGETQYF,TGTGCTAGTGCGCTAGCGGGAGTTGGAGAGACCCAGTACTTC
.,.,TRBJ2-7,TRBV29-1,CSVLASPRHEQYF,TGCAGCGTCTTGGCCTCGCCCCGGCACGAGCAGTACTTC
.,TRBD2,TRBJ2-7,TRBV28,CASTPGRGGVYEQYF,TGTGCCAGCACTCCCGGGCGGGGAGGGGTGTACGAGCAGTACTTC
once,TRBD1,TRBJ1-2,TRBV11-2,CASSLGPETGLHHGYTF,TGTGCCAGCAGCTTAGGTCCTGAGACAGGGTTACATCATGGCTACACCTTC
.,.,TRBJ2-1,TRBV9,CASSVLSGDEQFF,TGTGCCAGCAGCGTACTATCCGGCGATGAGCAGTTCTTC
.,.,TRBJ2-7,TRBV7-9,CASSLAGGLQGRTYEQYF,TGTGCCAGCAGCTTAGCGGGTGGCCTTCAGGGCCGAACCTACGAGCAGTACTTC
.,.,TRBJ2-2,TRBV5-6,CASRESVTGELFF,TGTGCCAGCAGAGAGTCGGTCACCGGGGAGCTGTTTTTT
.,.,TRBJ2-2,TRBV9,CASSVSRDTNTGELFF,TGTGCCAGCAGCGTAAGCCGGGACACTAACACCGGGGAGCTGTTTTTT
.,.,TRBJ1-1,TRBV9,CAIPEGQRLNTEAFF,TGTGCCATCCCGGAAGGACAGCGTTTGAACACTGAAGCTTTCTTT
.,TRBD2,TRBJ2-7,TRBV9,CASSRLAGDVREQYF,TGTGCCAGCAGCCGTCTAGCGGGAGATGTTCGCGAGCAGTACTTC
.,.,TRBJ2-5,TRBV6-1,CASSDRDNQETQYF,TGTGCCAGCAGTGACCGGGACAACCAAGAGACCCAGTACTTC
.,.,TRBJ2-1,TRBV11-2,CASSSRASFNEQFF,TGTGCCAGCAGCTCCCGGGCCAGCTTCAATGAGCAGTTCTTC
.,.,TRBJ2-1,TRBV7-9,CASSDTEQFF,TGTGCCAGCAGCGATACTGAGCAGTTCTTC
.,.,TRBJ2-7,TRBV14,CASSLLGATTYEQYF,TGTGCCAGCAGCCTACTCGGAGCTACAACCTACGAGCAGTACTTC